Shown below are 25 T cell receptor beta chains from a single sample sequenced in a study of vaccination and CD4 T cells after COVID-19. Their antigens remain unidentified. The time point is: late sampling 161 to 241 days after vaccination in a few convalescent patients. Treatment here: approximately nine-day PBMC culture with coronavirus spike peptide pools or control peptides (ViraFEST assay). At the Johns Hopkins FTIC core, DNA taken from cultured CD4+ T cells was sequenced by way of the Oncomine TCR Beta short-read assay. TCRdb recomputed calls from the PCR reads with MiXCR, one row per CDR3 protein. This sample carries about 26,000 distinct CDR3 sequences, roughly 40% of them seen once, and the ten largest clones take about 5%. The sample here was CD4+ T cells from blood, cultured in vitro, taken about 7 months after SARS-CoV-2 vaccination. Receptors were obtained from a human donor who had recovered from COVID-19.

The chain links TRBV28 to TRBJ2-1; weak D call: TRBD2 (6 bases). The CDR3 totals 13 residues. Per germline, CDR1 MDHEN and CDR2 SYDVKM. CDR3 amino acids: CASVGSTYNEQFF. CDR3 bases: TGTGCTTCGGTCGGGAGTACCTACAATGAGCAGTTCTTC. Full variable domain (rest looked up from reference TRBV28 and TRBJ2-1): DVKVTQSSRYLVKRTGEKVFLECVQDMDHENMFWYRQDPGLGLRLIYFSYDVKMKEKGDIPEGYSVSREKKERFSLILESASTNQTSMYLCASVGSTYNEQFFGPGTRLTVL.

The J gene is TRBJ2-3, the V gene TRBV20-1, with D perhaps TRBD1 (10 bases). V lost 4 bases, J lost 4 bases, and 27 bases lay in between. This CDR3 is 18 amino acids long. CDR1 and CDR2 from the germline V gene are DFQATT and SNEGSKA (reference sequence). The CDR3 nucleotides are TGCAGTGCTACCGACAGGGGGCTGCGGGAGGGCCGGGCAGATACGCAGTATTTT. It encodes CSATDRGLREGRADTQYF.

This chain uses TRBV20-1 with TRBJ2-7; D might be TRBD2 (7 bases). There are 13 residues in the CDR3. The V end lost 1 base, the J end lost 3 bases, and 10 bases lay between the germline ends. CDR1 and CDR2 from the germline V gene are DFQATT and SNEGSKA (reference sequence). CDR3 amino acids: CSARGGGGYEQYF. The CDR3 DNA reads as TGCAGTGCTAGAGGAGGGGGGGGCTACGAGCAGTACTTC.

CDR3 sequence reads: CASSREWGNTGAKLFF. For the CDR3, the DNA is TGCGCCAGCAGCCGGGAATGGGGGAACACTGGGGCAAAACTGTTTTTT. The chain uses TRBV4-3 and TRBJ1-4, with D possibly matching TRBD1 (5 bases). The V end lost 4 bases, the J end lost 10 bases, and 22 bases lay between the germline ends. Germline assignment: CDR1 LGHNA and CDR2 YSLEER. This CDR3 contains 16 residues.

This clonotype was recorded a few times. This chain links TRBV20-1 with TRBJ2-7; 12 bases line up with TRBD2. Germline-derived CDR1 and CDR2 are DFQATT and SNEGSKA (reference sequence). The CDR3 consists of 14 residues. V was pared by 6 bases and J by 0 bases, with 3 bases of the junction left unmatched. CDR3 sequence reads: CSARTSGISYEQYF. As DNA, the CDR3 is TGCAGTGCCAGGACTAGCGGGATCTCCTACGAGCAGTACTTC.

The rearrangement links TRBV6-2 or TRBV6-3 to TRBJ2-7, with 7 bases lining up with TRBD2. V shed 2 bases and J 1 base; nucleotides not matched to a gene: 20. Germline CDR1 MNHEY, CDR2 SVGEGT. The CDR3 loop spans 20 amino acids. CDR3 nucleotides: TGTGCCAGCAGTTACCTCACGGTGCGGGAGAGGAGGGATCAGTCCTACGAGCAGTACTTC. This gives the protein CASSYLTVRERRDQSYEQYF.

The chain couples TRBV19 to TRBJ2-7; a possible D gene is TRBD1 (6 bases). Germline V CDR1 and CDR2: LNHDA, SQIVND (reference sequence). Trimming cost V 3 bases and J 3 bases, with 12 bases left between them. CDR3 length equals 14 residues. CDR3 region: CASSISQGYYEQYF. CDR3 in DNA: TGTGCCAGTAGTATCAGCCAGGGGTACTACGAGCAGTACTTC. The full variable domain, its missing parts supplied by reference TRBV19 and TRBJ2-7, is DGGITQSPKYLFRKEGQNVTLSCEQNLNHDAMYWYRQDPGQGLRLIYYSQIVNDFQKGDIAEGYSVSREKKESFPLTVTSAQKNPTAFYLCASSISQGYYEQYFGPGTRLTVT.

This chain uses TRBV5-4 with TRBJ2-1; maybe TRBD1 (6 bases). Germline CDR1 reads SGHNT; CDR2 reads YYREEE (reference sequence). The germline V and J ends were trimmed by 7 bases and 8 bases, with 16 bases remaining between them. The CDR3 spans 13 residues. Here the CDR3 reads CASFIQGADEQFF. The CDR3 DNA reads TGTGCCAGCTTCATACAGGGTGCCGATGAGCAGTTCTTC. The whole variable domain, filled in from reference TRBV5-4 and TRBJ2-1, reads ETGVTQSPTHLIKTRGQQVTLRCSSQSGHNTVSWYQQALGQGPQFIFQYYREEENGRGNFPPRFSGLQFPNYSSELNVNALELDDSALYLCASFIQGADEQFFGPGTRLTVL.

The chain employs TRBV6-1 and TRBJ2-5; TRBD1 matches 10 bases. CDR1 and CDR2 (germline): MNHNS, SASEGT. The J segment lost 4 bases and the V segment lost 7 bases, leaving 3 bases of the junction unmatched. This CDR3 has 13 residues. The CDR3 bases are TGTGCCAGCACCCGGACAGGGGGAGAGACCCAGTACTTC. This encodes CASTRTGGETQYF.

This clonotype ranks as medium-sized. The chain is built from TRBV20-1 and TRBJ1-6; TRBD1 matches at 12 bases. The CDR3 loop spans 15 amino acids. CDR1 and CDR2 (germline): DFQATT, SNEGSKA (reference sequence). V lost 5 bases, J lost 6 bases, and 5 bases stayed unmatched. The CDR3 loop is CSAGDRGRGNSPLHF. The CDR3 nucleotides are TGCAGTGCTGGGGACAGGGGGCGCGGTAATTCACCCCTCCACTTT.

The V and J genes are TRBV10-3 and TRBJ2-2; D is uncertain. CDR3 size: 11 residues. V lost 5 bases to trimming and J lost 6 bases, with 4 bases between them. The germline V gene has CDR1 ENHRY and CDR2 SYGVKD. CDR3 protein: CAISNSGELFF. DNA for the CDR3: TGTGCCATCAGTAACTCCGGGGAGCTGTTTTTT.

The J gene is TRBJ1-5, the V gene TRBV7-9, with TRBD1 identical over 9 bases. J gave up 2 bases and V 4 bases, and 6 bases lay outside the gene matches. CDR1 is SEHNR and CDR2 is FQNEAQ in the germline V gene (reference sequence). The CDR3 consists of 16 residues. The DNA for the CDR3 is TGTGCCAGCAGCTCACAGGGGGCGCTTGGCAATCAGCCCCAGCATTTT. Translating gives CASSSQGALGNQPQHF.

The rearrangement joins TRBV29-1 to TRBJ2-1; the match to TRBD2 covers 7 bases. This CDR3 comprises 14 residues. V lost 7 bases to trimming and J lost 8 bases; unmatched junction nucleotides: 14. The germline V gene has CDR1 SQVTM and CDR2 ANQGSEA. The DNA for the CDR3 is TGCAGCGCCTCAACTAGCGCCCAAAGGCATGAGCAGTTCTTC. It specifies CSASTSAQRHEQFF.

This clonotype was picked up a small number of times. This chain connects TRBV6-5 to TRBJ2-7, with unresolved D. Germline values: CDR1 MNHEY, CDR2 SVGAGI. This CDR3 spans 12 amino acids. V lost 3 bases, J lost 6 bases, and 9 bases lay in between. Written as DNA, the CDR3 is TGTGCCAGCAGTTATCTTAGGTCCGAGCAGTACTTC. Amino acid sequence: CASSYLRSEQYF.

This clonotype was counted only a few times. The gene calls are TRBV7-2 and TRBJ2-6; D gene unclear. V was pared by 4 bases and J by 0 bases, with 7 bases between. The CDR3 spans 15 residues. Germline V lookup: CDR1 SGHTA, CDR2 FQGNSA. The chain's CDR3 is CASSSSGSGANVLTF. The CDR3 nucleotides read TGTGCCAGCAGCTCCTCGGGCTCTGGGGCCAACGTCCTGACTTTC.

V is TRBV15 and J is TRBJ1-6, with D perhaps matching TRBD1 (5 bases). CDR3 length: 12 amino acids. Per the germline V gene, CDR1 is LNHNV and CDR2 is YYDKDF (reference sequence). V was cut by 7 bases and J by 9 bases, with 10 bases left in between. In nucleotides, the CDR3 is TGTGCCACCACCCGGGACGGTTCACCCCTCCACTTT. It codes for CATTRDGSPLHF.

Concerning this clonotype itself: A read error may produce the germline difference seen at one junction end. CDR3 nucleotide sequence: TGTGCCAGCGATCTAGCGGGAGGGATGCAAGCGACCCAGTACTTC. As protein: CASDLAGGMQATQYF. The rearrangement links TRBV6-2 or TRBV6-3 to TRBJ2-5; 12 nucleotides line up with TRBD2. This CDR3 region has 15 residues. Germline CDR1 is MNHEY and CDR2 is SVGEGT.

Only a few counts were recorded for this clonotype. The chain combines TRBV20-1 with TRBJ1-2, with 7 bases aligning to TRBD1. J gave up 7 bases and V 1 base, and 9 bases lay outside the gene matches. The V gene's germline CDR1 is DFQATT and CDR2 SNEGSKA (reference sequence). The CDR3 sequence is 14 residues long. This CDR3 is CSARVEGAYSGYTF. CDR3 DNA: TGCAGTGCTAGAGTTGAGGGGGCGTATAGTGGCTACACCTTC.

This clonotype has just a few counts. The chain combines TRBV19 with TRBJ2-7; 8 bases map to TRBD2. The germline V gene has CDR1 LNHDA and CDR2 SQIVND (reference sequence). This CDR3 region has 14 residues. V dropped 4 bases and J dropped 1; count of bases not matched to a gene: 3. The CDR3 here is CASSRSGGSYEQYF. The CDR3, as DNA: TGTGCCAGTAGTAGGTCGGGAGGGTCCTACGAGCAGTACTTC.

The chain employs TRBV20-1 and TRBJ2-7, with 11 bases identical to TRBD1. Germline trimming cut 0 bases from V and 3 bases from J; bases unmatched to any gene: 4. The V gene's germline CDR1 is DFQATT and CDR2 SNEGSKA (reference sequence). The CDR3 length is 15 residues. The CDR3 loop is CSARDGGTGGYEQYF. The CDR3 DNA reads as TGCAGTGCTAGAGACGGGGGGACAGGGGGCTACGAGCAGTACTTC.

The chain combines TRBV20-1 with TRBJ2-7; 8 positions match TRBD2. This CDR3 spans 13 amino acids. J was trimmed by 3 bases and V by 5 bases; bases with no gene match: 6. Germline CDR1 reads DFQATT; CDR2 reads SNEGSKA (reference sequence). CDR3 DNA: TGCAGTGCTTACCCCACTAGCGGCTACGAGCAGTACTTC. Its protein product is CSAYPTSGYEQYF.

CDR3 DNA sequence: TGTGCCAGCAGTTTATCGGCCCCTCTTACGCAGTATTTT. This translates into CASSLSAPLTQYF. This chain joins TRBV28 and TRBJ2-3; D is undetermined. V shed 1 base and J shed 8 bases, with 10 bases lying between them. From germline, CDR1 is MDHEN and CDR2 SYDVKM. The CDR3 runs to 13 residues.

CDR3 nucleotides: TGTGCCAGCAGCTTAGGGGCAAGCTCCTATAATTCACCCCTCCACTTT. This encodes CASSLGASSYNSPLHF. V is TRBV7-9 and J is TRBJ1-6; D remains unclear. V lost 1 base and J lost 0, with 7 bases in between. The CDR3 contains 16 residues. The germline CDR1 and CDR2 sequences are SEHNR and FQNEAQ (reference sequence).

V gene TRBV2 combines with J gene TRBJ2-1; a possible D gene is TRBD2 (6 bases). In germline, CDR1 is SNHLY, CDR2 FYNNEI. The CDR3 runs to 15 residues. Trimming took 2 bases from V and 4 from J, leaving 12 bases between them. CDR3 sequence (DNA): TGTGCCAGCAGTGAACTGGGACTCGGGTACAATGAGCAGTTCTTC. Translation: CASSELGLGYNEQFF.

This clonotype was seen a few times. The rearrangement joins TRBV7-3 to TRBJ2-1; 9 bases agree with TRBD2. The CDR3 is 15 residues long. V lost 5 bases, J lost 7 bases, and 9 bases stayed unmatched. Germline V gene lookup returns CDR1 SGHTA and CDR2 FQGTGA. CDR3 sequence: CASSHSLSGSNEQFF. CDR3 DNA: TGTGCCAGCAGCCATTCCCTTAGCGGGAGTAATGAGCAGTTCTTC.